These 5 T cell receptor beta chains were sequenced from one sample in a study of Graves' ophthalmopathy and Graves' hyperthyroidism. TCR beta CDR3 regions were amplified from RNA transcripts. RT-PCR was first run with HTBI primers, then multiplex PCR in a second round. TCRdb re-analysed the multiplex PCR reads in MiXCR, keeping a single row per CDR3 protein. The data hold about 550,000 distinct CDR3 sequences, with under 45% observed a single time. The material sequenced was peripheral blood or thyroid tissue (not recorded which). These receptors all stem from an adult man with Graves' hyperthyroidism.

There are many counts of this clonotype. The chain recombines TRBV7-2 with TRBJ1-2; D not certain. This CDR3 comprises 14 residues. The V end was cut by 2 bases, the J end by 3 bases, with 10 bases between. CDR1 is SGHTA and CDR2 is FQGNSA in the germline V gene. The CDR3 is CASSLSGGDYGYTF. DNA for the CDR3: TGTGCCAGCAGCTTATCGGGCGGAGACTATGGCTACACCTTC.

The CDR3 spells CSVGRSGANVLTF. CDR3 sequence (DNA): TGCAGCGTTGGGCGCTCTGGGGCCAACGTCCTGACTTTC. The genes are TRBV29-1 and TRBJ2-6; D not resolved. Germline loops: CDR1 SQVTM, CDR2 ANQGSEA. There are 13 residues in the CDR3. Trimming cost V 4 bases and J 0 bases, with 4 bases left between them. The variable domain in full, with the rest retrieved from reference TRBV29-1 and TRBJ2-6, is SAVISQKPSRDICQRGTSLTIQCQVDSQVTMMFWYRQQPGQSLTLIATANQGSEATYESGFVIDKFPISRPNLTFSTLTVSNMSPEDSSIYLCSVGRSGANVLTFGAGSRLTVL.

This clonotype was seen a few times. The chain employs TRBV20-1 and TRBJ2-7; perhaps TRBD1 as D (6 bases). The assigned J gene may be wrong: the sequence end matches TRBJ2-1 better. Per germline, CDR1 DFQATT and CDR2 SNEGSKA (reference sequence). This CDR3 is built from 12 residues. CDR3 DNA sequence: TGCAGTGCCTACTCGACAGGCAATGAGCAGTTCTTC. Translated: CSAYSTGNEQFF.

V and J are TRBV7-8 and TRBJ2-2, with 10 bases aligning to TRBD2. This CDR3 is built from 16 residues. The germline gives CDR1 SGHVS, CDR2 FQNEAQ. Trimming at V came to 6 bases and at J to 5 bases, leaving 9 bases not matched to a gene. CDR3 protein: CASRSRTSGMTGELFF. The CDR3 nucleotides are TGTGCCAGCAGATCCCGGACTAGCGGTATGACCGGGGAGCTGTTTTTT.

The CDR3 protein is CASSWRLADEQYF. The CDR3 DNA is TGTGCCAGCAGTTGGCGTCTAGCGGACGAGCAGTACTTC. The chain couples TRBV12-3 or TRBV12-4 to TRBJ2-7; 7 bases are a match to TRBD2. J lost 5 bases, V lost 4 bases, and 5 bases had no gene match. This CDR3 has 13 amino acids.